The 9 T cell receptor beta chains in this list originate from one sample, sequenced in a study of blood T cell repertoires in COVID-19. Here immunoSEQ multiplex PCR was the method, and the copy in TCRdb shows in-frame clones only, minus some. The repertoire has around 250,000 clones, over 75% of them found once; the top ten carry roughly 1.9%. The sample taken for sequencing was peripheral blood. These receptors were collected from a man in his thirties or forties who had recovered from COVID-19.

CDR3 coding DNA: TGCGCCAGCAGTCCCGGGACAGGGGGTGGCTACACCTTC. It specifies CASSPGTGGGYTF. The V call is TRBV5-1, the J call TRBJ1-2; 11 bases are a match to TRBD1. This CDR3 is 13 amino acids long. CDR1 and CDR2 from the germline V gene are SGHRS and YFSETQ. Trimming at V came to 5 bases and at J to 7 bases, leaving 4 bases not matched to a gene.

The rearrangement joins TRBV28 to TRBJ1-5; 8 bases align to TRBD1. From germline, CDR1 is MDHEN and CDR2 SYDVKM. This CDR3 comprises 15 residues. After removal of 4 bases from V and 1 base from J, the junction contained 3 bases not matched to a gene. For the CDR3, the DNA is TGTGCCAGCAGTTCGGGGGACAGGAGCAATCAGCCCCAGCATTTT. Encoded protein: CASSSGDRSNQPQHF.

This clone has just one count. This chain connects TRBV28 to TRBJ1-2; 9 nucleotides align to TRBD1. Germline V gene data show CDR1 as MDHEN and CDR2 as SYDVKM. The CDR3 loop spans 19 amino acids. V lost 3 bases, J lost 4 bases, and 18 bases stayed unmatched. The CDR3 DNA reads as TGTGCCAGCAGTTTCTCAACGACAGGGGGTAACCAGGGCGTCTATGGCTACACCTTC. Amino acids: CASSFSTTGGNQGVYGYTF.

The chain recombines TRBV7-6 with TRBJ1-1, with TRBD1 as a possible D gene (6 bases). Between the trimmed V and J ends, which lost 1 base and 4 bases, there was a span of 13 bases. The CDR3 has 15 amino acids. CDR1 and CDR2 (germline): SGHVS, FNYEAQ. The CDR3 region has the DNA TGTGCCAGCAGCTTAGTTTGGGGGCGGGCCACTGAAGCTTTCTTT. Translated: CASSLVWGRATEAFF. The entire variable domain, with the rest obtained from reference TRBV7-6 and TRBJ1-1, is as follows: GAGVSQSPRYKVTKRGQDVALRCDPISGHVSLYWYRQALGQGPEFLTYFNYEAQQDKSGLPNDRFSAERPEGSISTLTIQRTEQRDSAMYRCASSLVWGRATEAFFGQGTRLTVV.

The chain links TRBV18 to TRBJ2-2, with 8 bases identical to TRBD1. In germline, CDR1 is KGHSH, CDR2 LQKENI. The CDR3 contains 18 residues. The junction had 14 bases not matched to a gene; V was cut back by 3 bases and J by 5 bases. The chain's CDR3 is CASSPKSSGQGRTGELFF. The CDR3 DNA is TGTGCCAGCTCACCTAAATCAAGCGGACAGGGTCGGACCGGGGAGCTGTTTTTT.

The chain joins TRBV28 to TRBJ1-4, with 8 bases matching TRBD1. The CDR3 extends over 16 amino acids. In germline, CDR1 is MDHEN, CDR2 SYDVKM. Trimming cost V 2 bases and J 8 bases; bases outside gene matches: 10. This chain's CDR3 is CASSLRPGTGPEKLFF. DNA for the CDR3: TGTGCCAGCAGTTTAAGGCCTGGGACAGGTCCGGAAAAACTGTTTTTT.

The chain uses TRBV2 and TRBJ1-1; 9 bases are shared with TRBD1. The CDR3 has 14 residues. Trimming took 6 bases from V and 5 from J; bases not matched to a gene: 7. Germline V lookup: CDR1 SNHLY, CDR2 FYNNEI. The CDR3 spells CASRATGGWTEAFF. The CDR3 bases are TGTGCCAGCAGGGCGACAGGGGGGTGGACTGAAGCTTTCTTT.

The CDR3 nucleotides are TGTGCCAGCAGCGGGACAGGGACGGGAGAGACCCAGTACTTC. Protein: CASSGTGTGETQYF. The chain joins TRBV2 to TRBJ2-5, with 9 positions matching TRBD1. V lost 6 bases to trimming and J lost 4 bases; unmatched junction nucleotides: 6. In germline, CDR1 is SNHLY, CDR2 FYNNEI. The CDR3 length is 14 residues.

The chain recombines TRBV12-3 or TRBV12-4 with TRBJ1-1; D is ambiguous. The CDR3 covers 13 residues. The V gene lost 4 bases and the J gene lost 3 bases, with 9 bases spanning the gap. CDR3 in amino acids: CASSYAQDTEAFF. The DNA of the CDR3 is TGTGCCAGCAGTTACGCACAAGACACTGAAGCTTTCTTT.